These 21 T cell receptor beta chains were sequenced from one sample in a study of blood T cell repertoires in COVID-19. This table comes from immunoSEQ multiplex PCR, and its TCRdb copy is limited to in-frame clones, with some not included. The repertoire holds roughly 140,000 clones, with 70% to 90% as singletons. Material: peripheral blood. The receptor source for this set is an older man with acute or convalescent COVID-19.

V gene TRBV6-5 combines with J gene TRBJ1-4, with D possibly TRBD1 on 5 matching bases. Trimming removed 7 bases at V and 6 bases at J, with 18 bases between. The CDR3 sequence is 15 residues long. Germline loops: CDR1 MNHEY, CDR2 SVGAGI. The CDR3 is CASTTTLRGDEKLFF. The CDR3 DNA reads TGTGCCAGCACCACGACTCTCCGGGGGGATGAAAAACTGTTTTTT.

The chain employs TRBV4-2 and TRBJ2-3; 9 bases map to TRBD2. The CDR3 sequence is 14 residues long. The junction had 10 bases not matched to a gene; V was cut back by 6 bases and J by 9 bases. CDR1 and CDR2 from the germline V gene are LGHNA and YNFKEQ. As DNA, the CDR3 is TGTGCCAGCAGGGGCGGGGGGGCGTTGGACACGCAGTATTTT. Its protein is CASRGGGALDTQYF.

This sequence joins TRBV6-4 and TRBJ1-2; TRBD1 aligns across 8 bases. V lost 10 bases and J lost 8; bases outside the gene matches: 12. Germline loops: CDR1 MRHNA, CDR2 SNTAGT. There are 13 residues in the CDR3. CDR3 sequence reads: CATRTGSRGGYTF. The CDR3 nucleotides read TGTGCCACCCGGACAGGGTCTCGGGGGGGCTACACCTTC.

The chain joins TRBV29-1 to TRBJ1-2; 7 nucleotides line up with TRBD1. The CDR3 extends over 12 amino acids. V lost 6 bases and J lost 5; bases outside the gene matches: 6. Germline V gene sequence: CDR1 SQVTM, CDR2 ANQGSEA. The CDR3 region is CSVSKGQYGYTF. The CDR3, as DNA: TGCAGCGTCTCGAAGGGACAGTATGGCTACACCTTC.

J is TRBJ2-3 and V is TRBV7-8; a possible D gene is TRBD2 (5 bases). V shed 0 bases and J shed 5 bases, with 9 bases lying between them. The V gene's germline CDR1 is SGHVS and CDR2 FQNEAQ. The CDR3 length is 14 residues. CDR3 residues: CASSLASRGDTQYF. The CDR3 DNA reads TGTGCCAGCAGCTTAGCGAGCCGGGGAGATACGCAGTATTTT.

The chain employs TRBV18 and TRBJ2-7; the match to TRBD1 covers 8 bases. CDR1 and CDR2 from the germline V gene are KGHSH and LQKENI. This CDR3 has 16 residues. With 4 bases clipped from V and 0 bases from J, the junction kept 8 bases outside the gene matches. CDR3 sequence reads: CASSQMDRVLSYEQYF. The CDR3 DNA is TGTGCCAGCTCACAGATGGACAGGGTGCTCTCCTACGAGCAGTACTTC.

This sequence joins TRBV7-8 and TRBJ1-2, with TRBD1 matching 11 bases. Germline V lookup: CDR1 SGHVS, CDR2 FQNEAQ. The CDR3 is made up of 17 amino acids. V dropped 2 bases and J dropped 5; count of bases not matched to a gene: 10. CDR3 protein: CASSLPPDRGLWYGYTF. The CDR3 DNA reads as TGTGCCAGCAGCTTACCTCCGGACAGGGGGCTTTGGTATGGCTACACCTTC.

The V and J genes are TRBV5-1 and TRBJ2-6, with 7 bases lining up with TRBD2. The germline gives CDR1 SGHRS, CDR2 YFSETQ. The trim removed 3 bases at V and 3 bases at J, leaving 6 bases unmatched. The CDR3 is made up of 16 amino acids. CDR3 amino acids: CASSSGRELGANVLTF. The CDR3 DNA reads as TGCGCCAGCAGCTCAGGGAGGGAGCTTGGGGCCAACGTCCTGACTTTC.

The V and J genes are TRBV6-5 and TRBJ1-2; D is perhaps TRBD1 (6 bases). The V end lost 6 bases, the J end lost 4 bases, and 15 bases lay between the germline ends. Per the germline V gene, CDR1 is MNHEY and CDR2 is SVGAGI. This CDR3 has 14 residues. The CDR3 reads CASSNIQGIYGYTF. CDR3 sequence (DNA): TGTGCCAGCAGCAACATACAGGGAATCTATGGCTACACCTTC.

This clone was counted only a few times. The chain uses TRBV6-1 and TRBJ1-6; possibly TRBD1 for D (5 bases). The V and J ends lost 3 bases and 5 bases respectively, with 11 bases between them. This CDR3 comprises 15 residues. Germline V gene lookup returns CDR1 MNHNS and CDR2 SASEGT. CDR3 DNA: TGTGCCAGCAGTGACCAGGCGGGGCATAATTCACCCCTCCACTTT. This translates into CASSDQAGHNSPLHF.

The chain has TRBV4-1 and TRBJ1-6; 7 nucleotides match TRBD1. J was trimmed by 10 bases and V by 0 bases; bases with no gene match: 9. Germline assignment: CDR1 MGHRA and CDR2 YSYEKL. The CDR3 is 16 residues long. The CDR3 loop reads CASSQEEGGKWSPLHF. The CDR3 bases are TGCGCCAGCAGCCAAGAGGAAGGGGGCAAGTGGTCACCCCTCCACTTT.

This sequence joins TRBV7-2 and TRBJ2-5; D may be TRBD2 (5 bases). The V gene lost 0 bases and the J gene lost 8 bases, with 16 bases spanning the gap. Germline V gives CDR1 SGHTA, CDR2 FQGNSA. The CDR3 runs 15 residues. The CDR3 is CASSLAPGVQTTQYF. CDR3 DNA: TGTGCCAGCAGCTTAGCCCCCGGGGTGCAGACCACCCAGTACTTC.

This clone was picked up a small number of times. CDR3 residues: CASSQGHQEAEAFF. As DNA, the CDR3 is TGCGCCAGCAGCCAAGGACACCAGGAGGCTGAAGCTTTCTTT. The chain carries TRBV4-1 and TRBJ1-1; D remains ambiguous. Between the trimmed V and J ends, which lost 1 base and 6 bases, there was a span of 12 bases. Germline V lookup: CDR1 MGHRA, CDR2 YSYEKL. The CDR3 is made up of 14 amino acids.

The chain links TRBV12-5 to TRBJ2-2; 8 bases match TRBD1. V gave up 1 base and J gave up 4 bases; unmatched junction bases: 5. The CDR3 spans 16 residues. CDR1 is LGHNT, CDR2 FRNRAP, per germline. The CDR3 sequence: CASGLDHTGGTGELFF. DNA of the CDR3: TGTGCTAGTGGTTTGGACCATACAGGGGGCACCGGGGAGCTGTTTTTT.

As to this clone: Other nucleotide sequences from this sample produce the same CDR3. The chain joins TRBV27 to TRBJ2-7, with 9 bases fitting TRBD1. From germline, CDR1 is MNHEY and CDR2 SMNVEV (reference sequence). The junction had 6 bases not matched to a gene; V was cut back by 5 bases and J by 4 bases. The CDR3 length is 14 residues. The CDR3 coding sequence is TGTGCCAGCAGTCGGGGACAGGGATTATACGAGCAGTACTTC. Its protein product is CASSRGQGLYEQYF.

Remarks on this clone: The same CDR3 arises from other DNA sequences in this sample as well. This rearrangement joins TRBV18 to TRBJ2-5, with D possibly being TRBD1 (5 bases). Trimming cost V 4 bases and J 2 bases, with 8 bases left between them. The CDR3 contains 13 residues. The germline gives CDR1 KGHSH, CDR2 LQKENI. CDR3 sequence (DNA): TGTGCCAGCTCACGGACATTGCAAGAGACCCAGTACTTC. It translates to CASSRTLQETQYF.

The V and J genes are TRBV3-1 (or the pseudogene TRBV3-2) and TRBJ2-7; TRBD2 matches 8 bases. The CDR3 has 16 amino acids. J was trimmed by 4 bases and V by 3 bases; bases with no gene match: 11. Germline values: CDR1 LGHDT, CDR2 YNNKEL (reference sequence). CDR3: CASSHRGGPAPYEQYF. Written as DNA, the CDR3 is TGTGCCAGCAGCCATCGCGGGGGGCCCGCCCCTTACGAGCAGTACTTC.

The chain joins TRBV7-8 to TRBJ2-5, with TRBD1 identical over 8 bases. The trim removed 3 bases at V and 7 bases at J, leaving 10 bases unmatched. The CDR3 runs to 15 residues. CDR1 and CDR2 (germline): SGHVS, FQNEAQ. The CDR3 DNA follows: TGTGCCAGCAGCTTTTCTTTAGGACAGGGTCTGACCCAGTACTTC. Its translation: CASSFSLGQGLTQYF.

V usage is TRBV19 and J usage is TRBJ1-1; 8 bases are shared with TRBD1. This CDR3 spans 15 amino acids. Germline V gene lookup returns CDR1 LNHDA and CDR2 SQIVND (reference sequence). V was clipped by 1 base and J by 5 bases; unmatched bases: 6. CDR3 DNA: TGTGCCAGTAGTATAGCAGGGGGCCTCGGAACTGAAGCTTTCTTT. Amino acid sequence: CASSIAGGLGTEAFF. The entire variable domain, with the rest obtained from reference TRBV19 and TRBJ1-1, is as follows: DGGITQSPKYLFRKEGQNVTLSCEQNLNHDAMYWYRQDPGQGLRLIYYSQIVNDFQKGDIAEGYSVSREKKESFPLTVTSAQKNPTAFYLCASSIAGGLGTEAFFGQGTRLTVV.

V and J are TRBV28 and TRBJ1-2; weak D call: TRBD1 (6 bases). This CDR3 has 14 residues. Germline V gives CDR1 MDHEN, CDR2 SYDVKM. V was clipped by 4 bases and J by 4 bases, with 13 bases between them. CDR3 loop: CASSSGGVGYGYTF. DNA of the CDR3: TGTGCCAGCAGTTCGGGGGGCGTTGGCTATGGCTACACCTTC.

CDR3 loop: CASSDKASGPYEQYF. The DNA for the CDR3 is TGTGCCAGCAGTGATAAGGCTAGCGGCCCCTACGAGCAGTACTTC. The chain recombines TRBV6-1 with TRBJ2-7; 7 nucleotides agree with TRBD2. The trim removed 3 bases at V and 2 bases at J, leaving 7 bases unmatched. Germline V gene sequence: CDR1 MNHNS, CDR2 SASEGT. The CDR3 contains 15 residues.